The 17 T cell receptor beta chains below all came from one sample that was sequenced in a study of PD-1 blockade in classical Hodgkin lymphoma. Assay used: immunoSEQ multiplex PCR; TCRdb lists only in-frame clones, some missing. The top ten clones hold roughly 22% of a sample with tens of thousands of clones, 80% of them seen once. Every single patient, without exception, relapsed after autologous stem cell transplantation, and brentuximab vedotin exposure varied. Sequenced material: peripheral blood mononuclear cells (PBMCs), taken before the second cycle of nivolumab. These receptors all stem from a human donor with classical Hodgkin lymphoma.

The V call is TRBV28, the J call TRBJ2-1, with D uncertain. This CDR3 is built from 13 residues. The ends were cut back, 6 bases at V and 0 bases at J, with 6 bases in the middle. Looked up from germline, CDR1 is MDHEN and CDR2 is SYDVKM. The CDR3 is CASRESSYNEQFF. The CDR3 nucleotides are TGTGCCAGCAGAGAAAGCTCCTACAATGAGCAGTTCTTC.

CDR3 DNA: TGCGCCAGCAGCTTGCAACTAGCGGGAGACGAGCAGTACTTC. Amino acid sequence: CASSLQLAGDEQYF. The rearrangement links TRBV5-1 to TRBJ2-7; TRBD2 aligns across 11 bases. The germline CDR1 and CDR2 sequences are SGHRS and YFSETQ. The CDR3 has 14 residues. Losses at the gene ends were 1 base for V and 5 bases for J; bases not matched to a gene: 2.

This clone appeared once. The junction departs from the called germline gene at one end, perhaps through a read error. This sequence joins TRBV5-1 and TRBJ2-3; tentatively, D is TRBD1 or TRBD2 (6 bases each). This CDR3 comprises 15 residues. The germline gives CDR1 SGHRS, CDR2 YFSETQ. Here the CDR3 reads CASSLGGTSTDTQYF. The CDR3 nucleotides are TGCGCCAGCAGTTTGGGGGGCACAAGCACAGATACGCAGTATTTT.

In this sample, this clone turned up once. The chain links TRBV5-1 to TRBJ2-3; TRBD2 aligns across 11 bases. The CDR3 length is 16 residues. Trimming cost V 3 bases and J 5 bases; bases outside gene matches: 8. Germline values: CDR1 SGHRS, CDR2 YFSETQ. The CDR3 sequence is CASSSKLAGGEDTQYF. The CDR3 nucleotides read TGCGCCAGCAGCTCGAAGTTAGCGGGAGGGGAAGATACGCAGTATTTT.

This clone was seen ten or more times. The genes are TRBV10-3 and TRBJ1-5; 10 bases line up with TRBD1. The V segment lost 2 bases and the J segment 5 bases; nucleotides outside the gene matches: 9. The germline V gene encodes CDR1 ENHRY and CDR2 SYGVKD. This CDR3 has 17 residues. The chain's CDR3 is CAISETLPGQGYQPQHF. For the CDR3, the DNA is TGTGCCATCAGTGAGACCCTACCGGGACAGGGGTATCAGCCCCAGCATTTT.

The chain recombines TRBV28 with TRBJ1-1; the D gene is possibly TRBD1 (6 bases). The CDR3 consists of 15 residues. The germline gives CDR1 MDHEN, CDR2 SYDVKM. With 2 bases removed from V and 1 base from J, the gap between germline ends came to 11 bases. CDR3 loop: CASSLVGGANTEAFF. CDR3 sequence (DNA): TGTGCCAGCAGTTTAGTGGGGGGGGCGAACACTGAAGCTTTCTTT.

The chain's CDR3 is CASSAVGTTNEKLFF. The CDR3 region has the DNA TGCGCCAGCAGCGCCGTCGGGACAACTAATGAAAAACTGTTTTTT. The chain links TRBV5-1 to TRBJ1-4; D is unresolved. Looked up from germline, CDR1 is SGHRS and CDR2 is YFSETQ. The CDR3 runs to 15 residues. Between the trimmed V and J ends, which lost 4 bases and 0 bases, there was a span of 10 bases.

The V gene is TRBV28, the J gene TRBJ1-6, with TRBD1 identical over 9 bases. Trimming at V came to 5 bases and at J to 7 bases, leaving 3 bases not matched to a gene. CDR1 is MDHEN and CDR2 is SYDVKM in the germline V gene. This CDR3 spans 14 amino acids. The CDR3 here is CASSLGQGNSPLHF. CDR3 DNA: TGTGCCAGCAGTCTTGGACAGGGGAATTCACCCCTCCACTTT.

Here the CDR3 DNA reads TGTGCCAGCAGCTTAGCGCTTGGGGATGGTGCCGGGGAGCTGTTTTTT. This codes for CASSLALGDGAGELFF. The chain carries TRBV7-2 and TRBJ2-2; D is ambiguous. Trimming took 0 bases from V and 6 from J, leaving 14 bases between them. The CDR3 runs to 16 residues. Looked up from germline, CDR1 is SGHTA and CDR2 is FQGNSA.

DNA for the CDR3: TGTGCCAGCAGCCAAGACCTAGCTGGAGAGCAGTACTTC. Translation: CASSQDLAGEQYF. V usage is TRBV14 and J usage is TRBJ2-7; maybe TRBD2 (5 bases). The V end was cut by 0 bases, the J end by 7 bases, with 10 bases between. The CDR3 runs 13 residues. The germline CDR1 and CDR2 sequences are SGHDN and FVKESK.

The CDR3 region is CASSPYIGQGHADTQYF. The DNA for the CDR3 is TGTGCCAGCTCACCGTATATCGGACAGGGGCATGCAGATACGCAGTATTTT. The V gene is TRBV18, the J gene TRBJ2-3; 9 bases agree with TRBD1. V shed 3 bases and J 4 bases; nucleotides not matched to a gene: 11. The CDR3 spans 17 residues. Germline loops: CDR1 KGHSH, CDR2 LQKENI.

This clone has just a few counts. The chain has TRBV9 and TRBJ2-1; maybe TRBD1 (6 bases). The CDR3 is 16 residues long. Germline CDR1 SGDLS, CDR2 YYNGEE. V lost 0 bases to trimming and J lost 3 bases, with 13 bases between them. The CDR3 loop is CASSVGQGYGYNEQFF. The DNA for the CDR3 is TGTGCCAGCAGCGTAGGCCAGGGGTACGGCTACAATGAGCAGTTCTTC.

The chain is built from TRBV6-1 and TRBJ1-2; no definite D call. Germline V lookup: CDR1 MNHNS, CDR2 SASEGT. The CDR3 runs 13 residues. V was trimmed by 2 bases and J by 8 bases, leaving 12 bases between them. The CDR3, as DNA: TGTGCCAGCAGTGAATTATTTCCTCCGGGCTACACCTTC. Amino acid sequence: CASSELFPPGYTF.

This clone is medium-sized within its sample. This chain uses TRBV10-2 with TRBJ2-5; D call uncertain. V shed 0 bases and J shed 2 bases, with 16 bases lying between them. The CDR3 extends over 17 amino acids. Looked up from germline, CDR1 is WSHSY and CDR2 is SAAADI. CDR3 in DNA: TGCGCCAGCAGTGAGTCTGTTAACGGCTTCCCGCAAGAGACCCAGTACTTC. It is translated as CASSESVNGFPQETQYF.

This chain uses TRBV4-3 with TRBJ1-5; no clear D. The germline CDR1 and CDR2 sequences are LGHNA and YSLEER. The CDR3 covers 15 residues. The V gene lost 1 base and the J gene lost 5 bases, with 12 bases spanning the gap. CDR3 nucleotide sequence: TGCGCCAGCAGCCAAGCCCTGGAACGAGATCAGCCCCAGCATTTT. Its protein is CASSQALERDQPQHF.

This chain joins TRBV5-1 and TRBJ2-7; weak D call: TRBD2 (6 bases). In germline, CDR1 is SGHRS, CDR2 YFSETQ. Trimming pared 1 base from V and 1 base from J, leaving 12 bases between. CDR3 length: 15 amino acids. The CDR3 coding sequence is TGCGCCAGCAGCTTGCGGGGGACTTCATCCTACGAGCAGTACTTC. Protein: CASSLRGTSSYEQYF.

The chain employs TRBV18 and TRBJ1-4; tentatively, D is TRBD1 (5 bases). Per the germline V gene, CDR1 is KGHSH and CDR2 is LQKENI. The CDR3 loop spans 12 amino acids. V dropped 4 bases and J dropped 8 bases, with 8 bases sitting between them. CDR3 sequence reads: CASSQRDEKLFF. The CDR3 DNA reads TGTGCCAGCTCACAACGGGACGAAAAACTGTTTTTT.